The TCR beta chain described here comes from a study of T-cell memory formation after mild COVID-19. Study-wide results and caveats: Prior to infection, memory already included some responding clones, suggesting cross-reactive memory joined.

Each CDR3 protein is one row after TCRdb ran MiXCR on the 5' RACE reads. The table has approximately 500,000 distinct CDR3 sequences, approximately 23% seen once; the top ten hold around 12%. Trimming took 7 bases from V and 6 from J; bases not matched to a gene: 5. The length of the CDR3 is 15 residues. The table lists this clonotype with a few counts. Its antigen remains unknown. This sequence was found in an adult woman who had mild COVID-19 (a few samples of this study predate the infection). Cell type and time point are not known. The specimen was PBMCs or a T cell subset sorted from them (not recorded which). The chain recombines TRBV12-3 or TRBV12-4 with TRBJ2-1, with 14 bases identical to TRBD2. CDR3 sequence (DNA): TGTGCCAGCACTCCGACTAGCGGGGGGGCCAATGAGCAGTTCTTC. Translating it yields CASTPTSGGANEQFF.